The 30 T cell receptor beta chains presented below share a single source sample, sequenced in a study of T cells in Graves' hyperthyroidism and ophthalmopathy. Researchers took RNA transcripts and amplified the TCR beta CDR3 regions from them. HTBI primers drove first-round RT-PCR of the TCR CDR3. TCRdb called the multiplex PCR reads again in MiXCR, with one record for every CDR3 protein. The sample has 450,000 to 700,000 distinct CDR3 sequences, about half seen once. The material sequenced was peripheral blood or thyroid tissue (not recorded which). The receptors originated from a woman aged 18-30 years with Graves' hyperthyroidism.

This clonotype was counted many times. This chain joins TRBV12-5 and TRBJ2-7; 8 bases are a match to TRBD1. Trimming cost V 2 bases and J 2 bases; bases outside gene matches: 5. Germline loops: CDR1 LGHNT, CDR2 FRNRAP. The CDR3 is 15 amino acids. The CDR3, as DNA: TGTGCTAGTGGTTTGCTCCCGGACAGGGCCTACGAGCAGTACTTC. Protein sequence: CASGLLPDRAYEQYF. Variable domain in full (rest from reference TRBV12-5 and TRBJ2-7): DARVTQTPRHKVTEMGQEVTMRCQPILGHNTVFWYRQTMMQGLELLAYFRNRAPLDDSGMPKDRFSAEMPDATLATLKIQPSEPRDSAVYFCASGLLPDRAYEQYFGPGTRLTVT.

The V gene is TRBV11-3, the J gene TRBJ2-3; 7 bases align to TRBD1. Per the germline V gene, CDR1 is SGHNT and CDR2 is YENEEA. V shed 6 bases and J 4 bases; nucleotides not matched to a gene: 4. The CDR3 has 13 residues. CDR3 nucleotide sequence: TGTGCCAGCAGGGACCAGGGGGCAGATACGCAGTATTTT. This codes for CASRDQGADTQYF.

This sequence joins TRBV29-1 and TRBJ1-1; TRBD1 agrees at 9 bases. The CDR3 has 14 residues. In germline, CDR1 is SQVTM, CDR2 ANQGSEA. The V gene end was trimmed by 6 bases and the J gene end by 0 bases; junction bases not matched to a gene: 5. The CDR3 loop reads CSVIGTGMNTEAFF. CDR3 DNA: TGCAGCGTCATCGGGACAGGGATGAACACTGAAGCTTTCTTT.

This clonotype was seen only once. The rearrangement joins TRBV10-3 to TRBJ1-1; the D gene is possibly TRBD1 (6 bases). Germline V lookup: CDR1 ENHRY, CDR2 SYGVKD. The CDR3 has 17 residues. Trimming removed 2 bases at V and 9 bases at J, with 25 bases between. The CDR3 nucleotides read TGTGCCATCAGTGAGGGACAGAGGTTGAAGTCGTCTCGGAAAGCTTTCTTT. Residues: CAISEGQRLKSSRKAFF.

The CDR3 spells CSARGLAGPTDTQYF. The CDR3 nucleotides read TGCAGTGCTAGAGGACTAGCGGGACCCACAGATACGCAGTATTTT. V gene TRBV20-1 combines with J gene TRBJ2-3; 11 bases fit TRBD2. Looked up from germline, CDR1 is DFQATT and CDR2 is SNEGSKA (reference sequence). This CDR3 contains 15 residues. Unmatched junction bases numbered 2, after V lost 1 base and J lost 2 bases.

This clonotype was observed at least ten times. V and J are TRBV20-1 and TRBJ2-5; tentatively, D is TRBD1 (6 bases). The CDR3 sequence is 16 residues long. V lost 5 bases, J lost 0 bases, and 19 bases lay in between. The germline V gene encodes CDR1 DFQATT and CDR2 SNEGSKA (reference sequence). The CDR3 loop is CSAVFSGTPYQETQYF. The CDR3, as DNA: TGCAGTGCTGTATTTTCCGGGACACCCTACCAAGAGACCCAGTACTTC.

J is TRBJ2-5 and V is TRBV12-3 or TRBV12-4; the D call may be TRBD1 or TRBD2 (5 bases each). The CDR3 runs to 17 residues. The V gene lost 6 bases and the J gene lost 1 base, with 21 bases spanning the gap. Here the CDR3 reads CASSGDSLPGLQETQYF. As DNA, the CDR3 is TGTGCCAGCAGCGGAGACAGCCTACCGGGGCTCCAAGAGACCCAGTACTTC.

J is TRBJ2-7 and V is TRBV19; 7 bases match TRBD1. The CDR3 has 15 amino acids. V was clipped by 5 bases and J by 2 bases; unmatched bases: 9. The germline V gene has CDR1 LNHDA and CDR2 SQIVND (reference sequence). This CDR3 is CASSVRQGGPYEQYF. The DNA for the CDR3 is TGTGCCAGTAGTGTTCGACAGGGTGGCCCCTACGAGCAGTACTTC.

This clonotype was observed a few times. The chain is built from TRBV9 and TRBJ1-1; D is possibly TRBD1 (5 bases). V dropped 7 bases and J dropped 1 base, with 23 bases sitting between them. Germline CDR1 SGDLS, CDR2 YYNGEE. The CDR3 is 17 amino acids. CDR3 nucleotides: TGTGCCAGCTCACCAACTGACGCCTGGGGCAAGAACACTGAAGCTTTCTTT. It translates to CASSPTDAWGKNTEAFF.

The chain combines TRBV7-9 with TRBJ2-7; 8 nucleotides align to TRBD1. The CDR3 is 16 amino acids. Germline V gives CDR1 SEHNR, CDR2 FQNEAQ (reference sequence). V trimming: 0 bases; J trimming: 4 bases; junction bases outside the gene matches: 8. The CDR3 coding sequence is TGTGCCAGCAGCTTAGCGATCGGGGACAGGACATACGAGCAGTACTTC. Protein sequence: CASSLAIGDRTYEQYF. Drawing the rest from reference TRBV7-9 and TRBJ2-7, the complete variable domain is DTGVSQNPRHKITKRGQNVTFRCDPISEHNRLYWYRQTLGQGPEFLTYFQNEAQLEKSRLLSDRFSAERPKGSFSTLEIQRTEQGDSAMYLCASSLAIGDRTYEQYFGPGTRLTVT.

This clonotype was recorded many times. The J gene is TRBJ2-6, the V gene TRBV19, with unresolved D. The CDR3 is 15 residues long. Germline V gene lookup returns CDR1 LNHDA and CDR2 SQIVND (reference sequence). V lost 2 bases and J 3 bases, leaving 8 bases between the germline ends. CDR3 coding DNA: TGTGCCAGTAGTATACCGGGCGGTGGGGCCAACGTCCTGACTTTC. This translates into CASSIPGGGANVLTF.

CDR3 coding DNA: TGCAGCGTTGAGACCGGGACAGTGAACACTGAAGCTTTCTTT. It is translated as CSVETGTVNTEAFF. The chain uses TRBV29-1 and TRBJ1-1; 7 bases line up with TRBD1. Looked up from germline, CDR1 is SQVTM and CDR2 is ANQGSEA. This CDR3 is 14 amino acids long. With V trimmed by 3 bases and J by 0 bases, 4 bases remained unmatched.

With respect to this clonotype: A much larger clone lies one base from this, so it may be a read error. CDR3 in amino acids: CACSLVTFSPEAFF. For the CDR3, the DNA is TGTGCCTGCAGCTTAGTTACGTTCTCCCCTGAAGCTTTCTTT. The rearrangement joins TRBV7-2 to TRBJ1-1, with D unclear. The CDR3 has 14 residues. Germline lookup yields CDR1 SGHTA and CDR2 FQGNSA. Together with reference TRBV7-2 and TRBJ1-1, the CDR3 gives the full variable domain: GAGVSQSPSNKVTEKGKDVELRCDPISGHTALYWYRQSLGQGLEFLIYFQGNSAPDKSGLPSDRFSAERTGGSVSTLTIQRTQQEDSAVYLCACSLVTFSPEAFFGQGTRLTVV.

V gene TRBV7-3 combines with J gene TRBJ2-5, with D perhaps TRBD2 (5 bases). CDR1 and CDR2 from the germline V gene are SGHTA and FQGTGA. With 2 bases removed from V and 5 bases from J, the gap between germline ends came to 18 bases. The CDR3 contains 16 residues. The CDR3 coding sequence is TGTGCCAGCAGCTTAGAAGGGAGCGCGGCCGGGGAGACCCAGTACTTC. This sequence encodes CASSLEGSAAGETQYF.

The chain links TRBV29-1 to TRBJ2-6, with D hard to call. Germline V gene sequence: CDR1 SQVTM, CDR2 ANQGSEA. V lost 3 bases and J 4 bases, leaving 7 bases between the germline ends. CDR3 size: 13 residues. The CDR3 DNA is TGCAGCGTTGAGGGCCGGGGGGCCAACGTCCTGACTTTC. It specifies CSVEGRGANVLTF.

V and J are TRBV29-1 and TRBJ2-7; no reliable D call. Germline lookup yields CDR1 SQVTM and CDR2 ANQGSEA. V was cut by 3 bases and J by 7 bases, with 19 bases left in between. CDR3 length equals 14 residues. The CDR3 DNA reads TGCAGCGTTGAGCCCGCTACGGAGCTTAGTGAGCAGTACTTC. Translating gives CSVEPATELSEQYF.

This clonotype has ten or more counts. The CDR3 region has the DNA TGTGCCAGCAGTTTGGACAGACCTTACACCGGGGAGCTGTTTTTT. This encodes CASSLDRPYTGELFF. This sequence joins TRBV2 and TRBJ2-2; D perhaps matches TRBD1 (6 bases). The CDR3 is made up of 15 amino acids. Trimming left V 5 bases short and J 3 bases short, with 13 bases between. From germline, CDR1 is SNHLY and CDR2 FYNNEI.

This clonotype appeared once. The rearrangement links TRBV7-2 to TRBJ1-2; no clear D. V was clipped by 6 bases and J by 6 bases, with 11 bases between them. Germline CDR1 SGHTA, CDR2 FQGNSA. This CDR3 has 12 residues. CDR3 loop: CASSPGSHGYTF. The CDR3 bases are TGTGCCAGCAGTCCCGGGAGTCATGGCTACACCTTC.

The gene calls are TRBV7-9 and TRBJ1-2, with D perhaps TRBD1 (6 bases). Germline V lookup: CDR1 SEHNR, CDR2 FQNEAQ (reference sequence). CDR3 size: 14 residues. Trimming stripped 5 bases from V and 6 bases from J, with 16 bases between. The CDR3 coding sequence is TGTGCCAGCAGCCCCCAGGGGAGATACAATGGCTACACCTTC. Protein: CASSPQGRYNGYTF.

This chain connects TRBV29-1 to TRBJ2-7; TRBD1 aligns across 12 bases. Unmatched junction bases numbered 8, after V lost 8 bases and J lost 6 bases. The CDR3 sequence is 13 residues long. Germline CDR1 reads SQVTM; CDR2 reads ANQGSEA. The CDR3: CSSTPGQGAEQYF. The CDR3 DNA follows: TGCAGCTCTACTCCGGGACAGGGGGCCGAGCAGTACTTC.

This clonotype came up many times. The junction departs from the called germline gene at one end, perhaps through a read error. The V and J genes are TRBV20-1 and TRBJ1-2; tentatively, D is TRBD1 (5 bases). Germline CDR1 is DFQATT and CDR2 is SNEGSKA (reference sequence). CDR3 length: 14 amino acids. For the CDR3, the DNA is TGCAGTGGGGCTCAGGGACTATTGACCTATAGCTACACCTTC. As protein: CSGAQGLLTYSYTF.

The sample holds one count of this clonotype. The chain joins TRBV12-3 or TRBV12-4 to TRBJ1-2; 12 bases agree with TRBD1. J was trimmed by 8 bases and V by 6 bases; bases with no gene match: 10. The CDR3 length is 15 residues. The DNA for the CDR3 is TGTGCCAGCAGGGGGACAGGGGGCGCAGAACGAGGCTACACCTTC. Translated, it gives CASRGTGGAERGYTF.

This clonotype was counted ten times or more. V and J are TRBV7-3 and TRBJ2-7; no clear D. V was cut by 2 bases and J by 1 base, with 6 bases left in between. Germline V gives CDR1 SGHTA, CDR2 FQGTGA. The CDR3 is 13 residues long. The CDR3 DNA follows: TGTGCCAGCAGCTTAGACTGGTCCTACGAGCAGTACTTC. Its translation is CASSLDWSYEQYF.

Details on this clonotype: The CDR3 does not end in the conserved phenylalanine or tryptophan, so this is likely a read error. The rearrangement joins TRBV2 to TRBJ1-1, with 8 bases lining up with TRBD1. Germline-derived CDR1 and CDR2 are SNHLY and FYNNEI. The CDR3 spans 17 residues. V lost 8 bases, J lost 5 bases, and 19 bases stayed unmatched. CDR3 coding DNA: TGTGCCAGCGGCGTCCCCCGGACAGGGCGAGAGGTGACTGAAGCTTTCTCT. As protein: CASGVPRTGREVTEAFS.

The table lists this clonotype with many counts. The chain carries TRBV4-1 and TRBJ2-7; a weak D match, TRBD1 (6 bases). There are 16 residues in the CDR3. Trimming stripped 0 bases from V and 1 base from J, with 13 bases between. Germline CDR1 and CDR2: MGHRA and YSYEKL. CDR3 in DNA: TGCGCCAGCAGCCAAGAAGGCAGGGGTGGGTCCTACGAGCAGTACTTC. Translated, it gives CASSQEGRGGSYEQYF.

V is TRBV11-2 and J is TRBJ2-7; the match to TRBD2 covers 9 bases. The DNA matches TRBJ2-1 better at its end, which makes the J call doubtful. The germline V gene has CDR1 SGHAT and CDR2 FQNNGV. CDR3 size: 15 residues. The CDR3 sequence is CASSTLAGRYNEQFF. The CDR3 region has the DNA TGTGCCAGCAGCACCCTAGCGGGGAGATACAATGAGCAGTTCTTC.

This clonotype was observed many times. The rearrangement links TRBV7-6 to TRBJ2-7; 8 nucleotides match TRBD2. There are 13 residues in the CDR3. Germline values: CDR1 SGHVS, CDR2 FNYEAQ. Germline trimming cut 4 bases from V and 7 bases from J; bases unmatched to any gene: 6. CDR3: CASSSLRGGEQYF. The CDR3 DNA reads as TGTGCCAGCAGCTCCCTACGGGGGGGGGAGCAGTACTTC.

This chain joins TRBV7-2 and TRBJ2-7; D uncertain. V lost 2 bases to trimming and J lost 5 bases, with 13 bases between them. Germline lookup yields CDR1 SGHTA and CDR2 FQGNSA. The length of the CDR3 is 14 residues. This CDR3 reads CASSLSGGEHEQYF. CDR3 sequence (DNA): TGTGCCAGCAGCTTAAGTGGTGGGGAACACGAGCAGTACTTC.

This clonotype was detected many times. The chain recombines TRBV7-9 with TRBJ2-2, with unresolved D. Germline V lookup: CDR1 SEHNR, CDR2 FQNEAQ (reference sequence). Trimming shortened V by 5 bases and J by 17 bases, and 24 bases separated the two germline ends. This CDR3 has 14 amino acids. The CDR3 loop reads CASSLSRLHHSPFF. DNA for the CDR3: TGTGCCAGCAGCCTCTCCCGATTGCACCATTCCCCCTTTTTT.

Worth noting for this clonotype: No conserved phenylalanine or tryptophan ends this CDR3, so it is likely a read error. The DNA is omitted, as the CDR3 cannot be located on it reliably, and the CDR3 follows TCRdb's listing. The V call is TRBV10-3, the J call TRBJ1-4. A total of 13 residues make up the CDR3, ends included. CDR1 ENHRY and CDR2 SYGVKD come from the germline V gene. The CDR3 loop reads CAISDWTGWGTEH.